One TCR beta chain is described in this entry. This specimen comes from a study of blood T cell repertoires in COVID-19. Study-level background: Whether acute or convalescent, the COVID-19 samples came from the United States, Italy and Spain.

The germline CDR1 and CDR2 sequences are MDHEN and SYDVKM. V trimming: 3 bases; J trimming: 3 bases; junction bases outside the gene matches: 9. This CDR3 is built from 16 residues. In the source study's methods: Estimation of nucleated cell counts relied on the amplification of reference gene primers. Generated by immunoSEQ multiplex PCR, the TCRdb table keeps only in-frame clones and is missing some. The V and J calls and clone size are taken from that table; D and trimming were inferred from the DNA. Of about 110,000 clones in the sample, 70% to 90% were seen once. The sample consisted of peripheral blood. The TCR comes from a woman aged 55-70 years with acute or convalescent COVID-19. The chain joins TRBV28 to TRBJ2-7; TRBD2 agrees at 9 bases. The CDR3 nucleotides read TGTGCCAGCAGTTTCGACCTAGCGGGACCTTTCTACGAGCAGTACTTC. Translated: CASSFDLAGPFYEQYF.